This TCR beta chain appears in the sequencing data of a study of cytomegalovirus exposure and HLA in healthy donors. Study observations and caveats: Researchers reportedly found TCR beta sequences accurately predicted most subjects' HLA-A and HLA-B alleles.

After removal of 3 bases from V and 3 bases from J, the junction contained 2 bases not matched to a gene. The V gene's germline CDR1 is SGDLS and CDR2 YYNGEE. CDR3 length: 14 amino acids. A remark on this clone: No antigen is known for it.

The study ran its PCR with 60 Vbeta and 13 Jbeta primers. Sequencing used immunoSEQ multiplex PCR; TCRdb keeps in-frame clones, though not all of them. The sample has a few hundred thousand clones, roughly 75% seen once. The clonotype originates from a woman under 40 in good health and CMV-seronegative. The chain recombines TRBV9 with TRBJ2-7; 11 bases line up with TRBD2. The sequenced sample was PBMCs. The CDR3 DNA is TGTGCCAGCAGCGCGACTAGCGGGATCTACGAGCAGTACTTC. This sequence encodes CASSATSGIYEQYF.